The rows below give T cell receptor beta chains drawn from one sample of a study of regulatory dendritic cells for organ transplantation. These TCRs' antigens remain unknown. Sequenced by immunoSEQ multiplex PCR; TCRdb stores in-frame clones only, minus some. Here the sample spans about 12,000 clones, approximately 75% being singletons. The sequenced material came from naive CD8+ T cells from blood cultured with regulatory dendritic cells. Receptors were obtained from a human donor in good health. CDR3s include the opening cysteine and the closing phenylalanine or tryptophan. The order of the fields is CDR3 protein, CDR3 DNA, V gene, D gene, clone size, J gene. The D gene is left open where the match is weak. Clone size is given for some rows only: seen once, a few or many times, or a class if the clone is expanded.

CDR3: CASSLTGRAGYEQYF; DNA: TGTGCCAGCAGCTTGACAGGAAGGGCCGGCTACGAGCAGTACTTC; V: TRBV7-9; D: NA; size: NA; J: TRBJ2-7
CDR3: CAISGGGLAGPSTDTQYF; DNA: TGTGCCATCAGTGGTGGAGGACTAGCGGGGCCCAGCACAGATACGCAGTATTTT; V: TRBV10-3; D: TRBD2; size: NA; J: TRBJ2-3
CDR3: CASSLPRGGTDTQYF; DNA: TGTGCCAGCAGCTTGCCCAGGGGTGGCACAGATACGCAGTATTTT; V: TRBV5-6; D: NA; size: NA; J: TRBJ2-3
CDR3: CASSPGQGFHF; DNA: TGTGCCAGCAGCCCGGGACAGGGGTTCCACTTT; V: TRBV6-5; D: TRBD1; size: NA; J: TRBJ1-6
CDR3: CASSWGRSDTIYF; DNA: TGTGCCAGCAGCTGGGGGCGGTCGGACACCATATATTTT; V: TRBV6-6; D: NA; size: NA; J: TRBJ1-3
CDR3: CASSPTSGGIPGATQYF; DNA: TGTGCCAGCAGCCCGACTAGCGGGGGGATTCCCGGCGCGACCCAGTACTTC; V: TRBV5-4; D: TRBD2; size: NA; J: TRBJ2-5
CDR3: CASRSATGTGGGEQYF; DNA: TGTGCCAGCAGATCTGCCACTGGGACAGGGGGCGGCGAGCAGTACTTC; V: TRBV13; D: TRBD1; size: NA; J: TRBJ2-7
CDR3: CASGSNQPQHF; DNA: TGTGCCAGCGGGAGTAATCAGCCCCAGCATTTT; V: TRBV6-5; D: NA; size: NA; J: TRBJ1-5
CDR3: CASSSSGGYAEAFF; DNA: TGTGCCAGCAGCTCCTCAGGGGGGTACGCTGAAGCTTTCTTT; V: TRBV7-9; D: TRBD1; size: few; J: TRBJ1-1
CDR3: CASSLGRYEQYF; DNA: TGTGCCAGCAGCTTGGGCAGATACGAGCAGTACTTC; V: TRBV5-6; D: NA; size: NA; J: TRBJ2-7
CDR3: CASSQGRGGHEQYF; DNA: TGTGCCAGCAGCCAAGGGCGGGGGGGCCACGAGCAGTACTTC; V: TRBV14; D: TRBD2; size: NA; J: TRBJ2-7
CDR3: CASSATGGYTEAFF; DNA: TGTGCCAGCAGCGCGACAGGGGGGTACACTGAAGCTTTCTTT; V: TRBV13; D: TRBD1; size: NA; J: TRBJ1-1
CDR3: CASSFLAGGKETQYF; DNA: TGTGCCAGCAGCTTCCTCGCGGGGGGTAAAGAGACCCAGTACTTC; V: TRBV5-6; D: TRBD2; size: NA; J: TRBJ2-5
CDR3: CASSEGQGVWNEQFF; DNA: TGTGCCAGCAGTGAGGGACAGGGAGTTTGGAATGAGCAGTTCTTC; V: TRBV6-4; D: TRBD1; size: NA; J: TRBJ2-1
CDR3: CASSQGVGEAGELFF; DNA: TGCGCCAGCAGCCAAGGGGTGGGGGAGGCGGGGGAGCTGTTTTTT; V: TRBV4-1; D: NA; size: few; J: TRBJ2-2
CDR3: CASSADRTNTEAFF; DNA: TGTGCCAGCAGCGCGGACAGGACGAACACTGAAGCTTTCTTT; V: TRBV13; D: TRBD1; size: NA; J: TRBJ1-1
CDR3: CASSSPGQGNNEQFF; DNA: TGTGCCAGCAGCTCCCCCGGACAGGGTAACAATGAGCAGTTCTTC; V: TRBV5-5; D: TRBD1; size: NA; J: TRBJ2-1
CDR3: CASSSPGTGAYGYTF; DNA: TGTGCCAGCAGTTCTCCCGGGACAGGGGCATATGGCTACACCTTC; V: TRBV11-2; D: TRBD1; size: once; J: TRBJ1-2
CDR3: CASSLAGQGRYEQYF; DNA: TGTGCCAGCAGCTTGGCTGGACAGGGGCGGTACGAGCAGTACTTC; V: TRBV5-4; D: TRBD1; size: once; J: TRBJ2-7
CDR3: CASSLGVGQVAFF; DNA: TGCGCCAGCAGCTTGGGTGTTGGGCAGGTGGCTTTCTTT; V: TRBV5-1; D: NA; size: NA; J: TRBJ1-1
CDR3: CASSLTENTEAFF; DNA: TGTGCCAGCAGTTTGACAGAGAACACTGAAGCTTTCTTT; V: TRBV27; D: NA; size: NA; J: TRBJ1-1
CDR3: CASSQGQGYYEQYF; DNA: TGCGCCAGCAGCCAAGGGCAGGGCTACTACGAGCAGTACTTC; V: TRBV4-1; D: NA; size: NA; J: TRBJ2-7
CDR3: CASSPQGWDEQYF; DNA: TGTGCCAGCAGTCCTCAGGGTTGGGACGAGCAGTACTTC; V: TRBV27; D: NA; size: NA; J: TRBJ2-7
CDR3: CASSLGTSRGYEQYF; DNA: TGTGCCAGCAGCTTAGGGACTAGCCGGGGCTACGAGCAGTACTTC; V: TRBV13; D: TRBD2; size: NA; J: TRBJ2-7
CDR3: CASSQATSARYEQYF; DNA: TGTGCCAGCAGCCAAGCCACTAGCGCTCGATACGAGCAGTACTTC; V: TRBV14; D: TRBD2; size: NA; J: TRBJ2-7
CDR3: CASSLVGTGEKGQYF; DNA: TGTGCCAGCAGCTTAGTAGGGACAGGGGAAAAAGGGCAGTACTTC; V: TRBV13; D: TRBD1; size: NA; J: TRBJ2-7
CDR3: CASSLSTSGGREQFF; DNA: TGTGCCAGCAGCCTTTCTACTAGCGGGGGGAGGGAGCAGTTCTTC; V: TRBV7-9; D: TRBD2; size: NA; J: TRBJ2-1
CDR3: CASSLAQKGGGSAEELSPLHF; DNA: TGTGCCAGCAGCTTAGCACAAAAAGGGGGGGGGTCAGCCGAAGAGCTATCACCCCTCCACTTT; V: TRBV7-2; D: NA; size: NA; J: TRBJ1-6